These 13 T cell receptor beta chains came from one sample sequenced in a study of cytomegalovirus exposure and HLA in healthy donors (dated by TCRdb to about 2017). Libraries came from the immunoSEQ multiplex PCR assay. The multiplex PCR relied on a mix of 60 forward primers for TCR Vbeta segments and 13 reverse primers for TCR Jbeta segments. Here the immuneACCESS table is served through TCRdb, limited to in-frame sequences with V and J called. Missing clones are a known gap in these copies; in checked studies unresolved V genes cover under half, and the rest lacks a known reason. Across this sample there are under 300,000 clones, with about nine tenths seen only once. The ten largest clones capture 3.5% to 4% of the sample. The sample comprised PBMCs. The receptors come from a man aged 35-49 years in good health and CMV-seropositive.

This chain uses TRBV5-8 with TRBJ1-1; the D gene is possibly TRBD1 (6 bases). CDR3 length: 12 amino acids. Germline V CDR1 and CDR2: SGHTS, YDEGEE. V was cut by 2 bases and J by 11 bases, with 13 bases left in between. CDR3 nucleotide sequence: TGTGCCAGCAGCTTAACAGGGTGGTACGCTTTCTTT. Its protein product is CASSLTGWYAFF.

The V and J genes are TRBV2 and TRBJ2-5; unclear D gene. Trimming removed 9 bases at V and 2 bases at J, with 10 bases between. The CDR3 is made up of 12 amino acids. Germline CDR1 reads SNHLY; CDR2 reads FYNNEI. CDR3 DNA sequence: TGTGCCAGGGGTTTGACTCAAGAGACCCAGTACTTC. This translates into CARGLTQETQYF.

This chain connects TRBV6-1 to TRBJ2-1, with a tentative D call TRBD2 (7 bases). Trimming stripped 9 bases from V and 3 bases from J, with 15 bases between. Per germline, CDR1 MNHNS and CDR2 SASEGT. This CDR3 comprises 14 residues. The DNA of the CDR3 is TGTGCCAGTGGGAGGGGGGGGGACTACAATGAGCAGTTCTTC. Translating gives CASGRGGDYNEQFF.

This clone was seen only a few times. The rearrangement joins TRBV4-1 to TRBJ2-3, with D maybe TRBD2 (6 bases). The CDR3 length is 19 residues. The V end lost 0 bases, the J end lost 0 bases, and 19 bases lay between the germline ends. Germline CDR1 MGHRA, CDR2 YSYEKL. In nucleotides, the CDR3 is TGCGCCAGCAGCCAAGAGGGGGGAACGGAGACTCTTAGCACAGATACGCAGTATTTT. This codes for CASSQEGGTETLSTDTQYF.

This clone showed up just once. This chain links TRBV4-1 with TRBJ2-7; 11 nucleotides match TRBD2. This CDR3 spans 15 amino acids. Germline V gene sequence: CDR1 MGHRA, CDR2 YSYEKL. With 4 bases clipped from V and 0 bases from J, the junction kept 2 bases outside the gene matches. CDR3 sequence (DNA): TGCGCCAGCAGCCCCACTAGCGGGGGCTCCTACGAGCAGTACTTC. Amino acids: CASSPTSGGSYEQYF.

This clone is a singleton in its sample. The chain joins TRBV7-9 to TRBJ2-5, with D possibly matching TRBD2 (5 bases). Per the germline V gene, CDR1 is SEHNR and CDR2 is FQNEAQ (reference sequence). The CDR3 runs 15 residues. V was clipped by 5 bases and J by 7 bases, with 20 bases between them. This CDR3 is CASSPSPRSSGTQYF. The CDR3 DNA reads TGTGCCAGCAGCCCGAGCCCTAGGTCCAGCGGGACCCAGTACTTC.

The chain uses TRBV29-1 and TRBJ2-1, with 8 bases that match TRBD2. This CDR3 has 16 residues. CDR1 and CDR2 from the germline V gene are SQVTM and ANQGSEA. J lost 8 bases, V lost 6 bases, and 18 bases had no gene match. Here the CDR3 DNA reads TGCAGCGTCGAAAGCATTACCGGGACTAGGCAGTATGAGCAGTTCTTC. It is translated as CSVESITGTRQYEQFF.

This chain links TRBV18 with TRBJ2-5, with D possibly being TRBD1 (6 bases). This CDR3 has 18 residues. The germline CDR1 and CDR2 sequences are KGHSH and LQKENI. Between the trimmed V and J ends, which lost 1 base and 1 base, there was a span of 19 bases. The CDR3 sequence is CASSPQGLPGGIQETQYF. In nucleotides, the CDR3 is TGTGCCAGCTCACCACAAGGCCTGCCTGGGGGCATCCAAGAGACCCAGTACTTC.

The rearrangement uses TRBV19 and TRBJ1-3, with D hard to call. Trimming pared 5 bases from V and 0 bases from J, leaving 8 bases between. This CDR3 has 14 residues. Germline-derived CDR1 and CDR2 are LNHDA and SQIVND (reference sequence). The CDR3, as DNA: TGTGCCAGTAGTTTCAAGAGCTCTGGAAACACCATATATTTT. Amino acids: CASSFKSSGNTIYF.

V is TRBV27 and J is TRBJ1-1; possible D gene TRBD1, 6 bases. The ends were cut back, 5 bases at V and 7 bases at J, with 17 bases in the middle. Germline CDR1 is MNHEY and CDR2 is SMNVEV (reference sequence). The CDR3 runs to 14 residues. CDR3 residues: CASSRGGLRNEAFF. CDR3 sequence (DNA): TGTGCCAGCAGTCGGGGGGGGCTAAGGAATGAAGCTTTCTTT.

The chain combines TRBV7-3 with TRBJ2-3; 7 nucleotides agree with TRBD2. V lost 5 bases and J lost 1; bases outside the gene matches: 9. The length of the CDR3 is 16 residues. In germline, CDR1 is SGHTA, CDR2 FQGTGA. CDR3 in DNA: TGTGCCAGCAGCCTAATGCCTAGCGGACGCACAGATACGCAGTATTTT. Translation: CASSLMPSGRTDTQYF.

V is TRBV4-2 and J is TRBJ2-1, with 8 nucleotides matching TRBD2. The germline V gene encodes CDR1 LGHNA and CDR2 YNFKEQ. The CDR3 covers 15 residues. Trimming cost V 4 bases and J 5 bases; bases outside gene matches: 7. The CDR3 coding sequence is TGTGCCAGCAGCCTCCCCGGGACTAGAGACAATGAGCAGTTCTTC. It specifies CASSLPGTRDNEQFF.

The V and J genes are TRBV4-2 and TRBJ2-7; D is perhaps TRBD2 (6 bases). Germline V gene sequence: CDR1 LGHNA, CDR2 YNFKEQ. This CDR3 is 16 amino acids long. V gave up 0 bases and J gave up 5 bases, with 17 bases separating them. This chain's CDR3 is CASSQDPSGAVHEQYF. Here the CDR3 DNA reads TGTGCCAGCAGCCAAGATCCGTCGGGAGCGGTCCACGAGCAGTACTTC.